The source of this TCR beta chain is a study of blood T cell repertoires in COVID-19. Study summary: Sample material is recorded as cDNA or gDNA derived from T cells, B-cell-depleted T cells, or PBMCs.

This clone was picked up a small number of times. Recruits, aged about 18 to 95 years, lived in 24 US areas. Membership in each cohort depended on participant-reported clinical history. Assay used: immunoSEQ multiplex PCR; TCRdb lists only in-frame clones, some missing. Of about 200,000 clones detected, roughly 88% appear once; the ten largest clones hold about 6%. Germline V lookup: CDR1 SGHRS, CDR2 YFSETQ. The CDR3 extends over 16 amino acids. Trimming cost V 4 bases and J 3 bases, with 16 bases left between them. The sample was PBMCs or T cells enriched from blood (not recorded which). The chain joins TRBV5-1 to TRBJ1-4, with D tentatively TRBD1 (5 bases). The clonotype comes from a man aged 40-49 years with acute COVID-19. Written as DNA, the CDR3 is TGCGCCAGCAGCCTCGGGCCAAGGGGTGCTAATGAAAAACTGTTTTTT. Residues: CASSLGPRGANEKLFF.